This TCR beta chain was identified in a study of cytomegalovirus exposure and HLA in healthy donors. Study summary: Caucasian-associated ancestry cluster membership applied to just over 80% of nearly 400 genotyped donors. Findings of the study overall: Segments of the TCR beta V type were, in most cases, productive about 87% or about 30% of the time in an earlier analysis. Researchers counted 164 TCR beta chains as cytomegalovirus-associated.

Notes on this clone: The target antigen is unknown.

The CDR3 contains 13 residues. Looked up from germline, CDR1 is SGHRS and CDR2 is YFSETQ. Trimming removed 4 bases from V and 4 bases from J, with 11 bases in between. The PCR used 60 Vbeta and 13 Jbeta primers. Method: immunoSEQ multiplex PCR; TCRdb's copy keeps in-frame clones and lacks some. The sample totals about 130,000 clones. The TCR comes from a man aged 18 to 35 in good health and CMV-seronegative. The V and J genes are TRBV5-1 and TRBJ1-2; D remains ambiguous. Source material: PBMCs. CDR3 DNA sequence: TGCGCCAGCAGCCCAAATCCCGGCTATGGCTACACCTTC. Its protein product is CASSPNPGYGYTF. The entire variable domain, with the rest obtained from reference TRBV5-1 and TRBJ1-2, is as follows: KAGVTQTPRYLIKTRGQQVTLSCSPISGHRSVSWYQQTPGQGLQFLFEYFSETQRNKGNFPGRFSGRQFSNSRSEMNVSTLELGDSALYLCASSPNPGYGYTFGSGTRLTVV.